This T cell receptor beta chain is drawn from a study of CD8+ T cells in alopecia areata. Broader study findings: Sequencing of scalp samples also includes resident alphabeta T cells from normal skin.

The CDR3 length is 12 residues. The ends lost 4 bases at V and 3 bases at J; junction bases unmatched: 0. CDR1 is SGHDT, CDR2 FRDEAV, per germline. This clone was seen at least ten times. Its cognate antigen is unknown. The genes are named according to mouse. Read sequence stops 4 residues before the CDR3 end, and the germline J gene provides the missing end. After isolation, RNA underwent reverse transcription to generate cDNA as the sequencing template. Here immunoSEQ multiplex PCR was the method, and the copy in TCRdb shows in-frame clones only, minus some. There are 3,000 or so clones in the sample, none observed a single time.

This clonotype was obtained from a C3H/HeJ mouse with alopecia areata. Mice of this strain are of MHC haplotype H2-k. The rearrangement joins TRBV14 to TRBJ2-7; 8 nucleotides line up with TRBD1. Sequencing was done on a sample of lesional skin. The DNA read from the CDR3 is TGTGCCAGCAGTGACAGGGGCTAT. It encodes CASSDRGY. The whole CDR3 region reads CASSDRGYEQYF. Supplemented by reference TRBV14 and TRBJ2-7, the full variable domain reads EAGVTQSPRYAVLQEGQAVSFWCDPISGHDTLYWYQQPRDQGPQLLVYFRDEAVIDNSQLPSDRFSAVRPKGTNSTLKIQSAKQGDTATYLCASSDRGYEQYFGPGTRLTVL.